Described below is a single T cell receptor beta chain sequence and its context. What it recognizes is unknown. Germline V CDR1 and CDR2: SEHNR, FQNEAQ (reference sequence). The length of the CDR3 is 15 residues. V shed 5 bases and J shed 9 bases, with 20 bases lying between them. The data stem from a study of T cell repertoires in cytomegalovirus infection. TCRdb reanalysed the reads using MiXCR and keeps one entry per CDR3 protein. Of approximately 1,000,000 distinct CDR3 sequences listed, roughly 30% are singletons. The TCR comes from a human donor in good health (CMV status not recorded). Some clones in this sample may be carry-over from other donors' samples. This chain connects TRBV7-9 to TRBJ2-1, with D perhaps TRBD2 (5 bases). This specimen consisted of cultured CD8+ T cells from PBMCs, obtained from culture after CMV antigen stimulation. The CDR3 loop reads CASSRHETPLGEQFF. DNA for the CDR3: TGTGCCAGCAGCCGTCATGAGACCCCACTAGGTGAGCAGTTCTTC.